The 25 T cell receptor beta chains reported below all come from one sample, sequenced in a study of radiation and T cells in renal cell carcinoma. Time point reported: blood 4 weeks post-SBRT, at nephrectomy. Treatment of the sample: 15 Gy SBRT to primary tumor, nephrectomy 4 weeks later. TCRdb's table, derived via immunoSEQ multiplex PCR, lists solely in-frame clones and lacks some. The repertoire holds roughly 160,000 clones, approximately 90% seen once, with about 11% in the top ten. The source was blood, collected from a patient whose treatment included radiotherapy and nephrectomy. The source of these receptors is a woman aged 50 to 60 with renal cell carcinoma.

V usage is TRBV2 and J usage is TRBJ2-5; 9 nucleotides agree with TRBD1. This CDR3 has 13 residues. With V trimmed by 6 bases and J by 5 bases, 4 bases remained unmatched. CDR1 is SNHLY and CDR2 is FYNNEI in the germline V gene. In nucleotides, the CDR3 is TGTGCCAGCAGGGGGACAGGGATGGAGACCCAGTACTTC. Its protein is CASRGTGMETQYF.

The genes are TRBV15 and TRBJ2-7, with 7 positions matching TRBD1. CDR3 size: 15 residues. CDR1 LNHNV and CDR2 YYDKDF come from the germline V gene (reference sequence). J lost 3 bases, V lost 0 bases, and 5 bases had no gene match. CDR3 loop: CATSRDQPGGYEQYF. CDR3 bases: TGTGCCACCAGCAGAGATCAACCAGGGGGCTACGAGCAGTACTTC.

This chain connects TRBV25-1 to TRBJ2-3; 7 nucleotides line up with TRBD2. CDR1 is MGHDK, CDR2 SYGVNS, per germline. This CDR3 comprises 15 residues. Losses at the gene ends were 10 bases for V and 6 bases for J; bases not matched to a gene: 16. The CDR3 bases are TGTGCCACCGGGTCGTGGGGGGGTCGGGCGGATACGCAGTATTTT. Its protein product is CATGSWGGRADTQYF.

The J gene is TRBJ2-5, the V gene TRBV25-1; 7 bases fit TRBD2. Germline lookup yields CDR1 MGHDK and CDR2 SYGVNS. The CDR3 consists of 15 residues. V was clipped by 6 bases and J by 5 bases; unmatched bases: 12. CDR3 residues: CASRPRGDSTETQYF. CDR3 coding DNA: TGTGCCAGCAGACCCCGGGGGGACTCCACGGAGACCCAGTACTTC.

V is TRBV5-5 and J is TRBJ1-2; tentative D call: TRBD1 (5 bases). V was pared by 0 bases and J by 3 bases, with 6 bases between. CDR1 SGHKS and CDR2 YYEKEE come from the germline V gene (reference sequence). This CDR3 is 13 amino acids long. The CDR3 sequence: CASSLGGHYGYTF. CDR3 sequence (DNA): TGTGCCAGCAGCTTGGGGGGACACTATGGCTACACCTTC.

This clone has a single count. V usage is TRBV2 and J usage is TRBJ2-2; D is possibly TRBD1 (6 bases). This CDR3 spans 14 amino acids. CDR1 is SNHLY, CDR2 FYNNEI, per germline. V was pared by 6 bases and J by 4 bases, with 12 bases between. The chain's CDR3 is CASRWTVFTGELFF. CDR3 DNA sequence: TGTGCCAGCAGGTGGACAGTTTTCACCGGGGAGCTGTTTTTT.

The rearrangement uses TRBV6-6 and TRBJ1-1, with unresolved D. The CDR3 has 14 amino acids. V was trimmed by 2 bases and J by 1 base, leaving 8 bases between them. Germline loops: CDR1 MNHNY, CDR2 SVGAGI (reference sequence). The CDR3 region has the DNA TGTGCCAGCAGTTACGATGGGTGGAACACTGAAGCTTTCTTT. It yields the protein CASSYDGWNTEAFF.

The chain employs TRBV19 and TRBJ1-4; tentative D call: TRBD1 (6 bases). From germline, CDR1 is LNHDA and CDR2 SQIVND (reference sequence). The length of the CDR3 is 14 residues. V was clipped by 4 bases and J by 8 bases, with 14 bases between them. The CDR3 DNA reads as TGTGCCAGTAGTAGACAGGTCAGAGGCGAAAAACTGTTTTTT. It encodes CASSRQVRGEKLFF.

V usage is TRBV10-3 and J usage is TRBJ2-7, with D possibly matching TRBD1 (5 bases). The ends were cut back, 10 bases at V and 4 bases at J, with 17 bases in the middle. Germline V gives CDR1 ENHRY, CDR2 SYGVKD. This CDR3 contains 13 residues. In nucleotides, the CDR3 is TGTGCCACCCGGTGGCAGGGCGATTACGAGCAGTACTTC. Translation: CATRWQGDYEQYF.

This clone came up a few times. The gene calls are TRBV6-1 and TRBJ1-6, with 7 positions matching TRBD1. Germline CDR1 reads MNHNS; CDR2 reads SASEGT. CDR3 length equals 15 residues. The trim removed 6 bases at V and 8 bases at J, leaving 10 bases unmatched. Here the CDR3 reads CASSGRTGLDSPLHF. In DNA, the CDR3 is TGTGCCAGCAGCGGACGGACAGGCCTTGATTCACCCCTCCACTTT.

Here the CDR3 DNA reads TGTGCCAGTGGCGGACTAGCGGGGGCGACAGATACGCAGTATTTT. Translation: CASGGLAGATDTQYF. The V call is TRBV19, the J call TRBJ2-3; 13 bases line up with TRBD2. In germline, CDR1 is LNHDA, CDR2 SQIVND (reference sequence). J gave up 3 bases and V 8 bases, and 5 bases lay outside the gene matches. The CDR3 totals 15 residues.

The chain combines TRBV5-1 with TRBJ2-1; D might be TRBD1 (6 bases). The CDR3 is 12 residues long. Germline V gene data show CDR1 as SGHRS and CDR2 as YFSETQ. V was shortened by 3 bases and J by 5 bases, with 6 bases between the two germline ends. CDR3 sequence (DNA): TGCGCCAGCAGCTGGACAGACAATGAGCAGTTCTTC. Translating gives CASSWTDNEQFF.

The rearrangement joins TRBV5-1 to TRBJ2-1; 8 bases match TRBD2. Germline CDR1 and CDR2: SGHRS and YFSETQ. Trimming took 10 bases from V and 3 from J; bases not matched to a gene: 9. The CDR3 runs to 14 residues. CDR3 sequence (DNA): TGCGCCTCCGAGGCGGGGGGCCGCTACAATGAGCAGTTCTTC. It specifies CASEAGGRYNEQFF.

The chain has TRBV5-6 and TRBJ2-5; no definite D call. CDR3 length: 11 amino acids. Germline lookup yields CDR1 SGHDT and CDR2 YYEEEE. Trimming took 2 bases from V and 2 from J, leaving 1 base between them. For the CDR3, the DNA is TGTGCCAGCAGCTTTCAAGAGACCCAGTACTTC. Its translation is CASSFQETQYF.

The chain recombines TRBV6-4 with TRBJ1-4; 8 positions agree with TRBD1. The J segment lost 8 bases and the V segment lost 3 bases, leaving 8 bases of the junction unmatched. Germline CDR1 MRHNA, CDR2 SNTAGT. CDR3 length: 15 residues. This CDR3 reads CASSENANRGEKLFF. CDR3 nucleotide sequence: TGTGCCAGCAGTGAAAACGCCAACAGGGGGGAAAAACTGTTTTTT.

The V gene is TRBV7-3, the J gene TRBJ1-1; 7 bases are shared with TRBD1. Unmatched junction bases numbered 6, after V lost 2 bases and J lost 6 bases. Germline CDR1 reads SGHTA; CDR2 reads FQGTGA. The CDR3 sequence is 14 residues long. The CDR3 bases are TGTGCCAGCAGCTTACAGGGGGGTGAGGCTGAAGCTTTCTTT. Its translation: CASSLQGGEAEAFF.

The chain recombines TRBV5-1 with TRBJ1-1; D not certain. The germline V gene encodes CDR1 SGHRS and CDR2 YFSETQ. This CDR3 has 11 amino acids. V gave up 5 bases and J gave up 6 bases, with 8 bases separating them. In DNA, the CDR3 is TGCGCCAGCAGTCTGCGTCCTGAAGCTTTCTTT. It codes for CASSLRPEAFF.

The J gene is TRBJ2-3, the V gene TRBV19; TRBD2 aligns across 10 bases. The J segment lost 3 bases and the V segment lost 8 bases, leaving 5 bases of the junction unmatched. There are 14 residues in the CDR3. From germline, CDR1 is LNHDA and CDR2 SQIVND (reference sequence). CDR3 sequence reads: CASGSGGATDTQYF. CDR3 sequence (DNA): TGTGCCAGTGGAAGCGGGGGGGCGACAGATACGCAGTATTTT. The whole variable domain, filled in from reference TRBV19 and TRBJ2-3, reads DGGITQSPKYLFRKEGQNVTLSCEQNLNHDAMYWYRQDPGQGLRLIYYSQIVNDFQKGDIAEGYSVSREKKESFPLTVTSAQKNPTAFYLCASGSGGATDTQYFGPGTRLTVL.

This chain joins TRBV5-6 and TRBJ2-2, with a possible D match to TRBD1 (6 bases). CDR3 length: 13 amino acids. V lost 2 bases to trimming and J lost 9 bases, with 11 bases between them. Germline V CDR1 and CDR2: SGHDT, YYEEEE. CDR3 amino acids: CASSFRQARELFF. CDR3 DNA sequence: TGTGCCAGCAGCTTTCGACAGGCCAGGGAGCTGTTTTTT. The variable domain in full, with the rest retrieved from reference TRBV5-6 and TRBJ2-2, is DAGVTQSPTHLIKTRGQQVTLRCSPKSGHDTVSWYQQALGQGPQFIFQYYEEEERQRGNFPDRFSGHQFPNYSSELNVNALLLGDSALYLCASSFRQARELFFGEGSRLTVL.

This sequence joins TRBV19 and TRBJ2-2; D is ambiguous. CDR3 size: 13 residues. Germline V gene sequence: CDR1 LNHDA, CDR2 SQIVND (reference sequence). V was cut by 6 bases and J by 8 bases, with 13 bases left in between. CDR3 DNA: TGTGCCAGTAGCGCCTGGGATGTGGGGGAGCTGTTTTTT. It encodes CASSAWDVGELFF.

The V call is TRBV11-2, the J call TRBJ1-2; 8 bases align to TRBD1. The CDR3 is 14 amino acids. Germline V gives CDR1 SGHAT, CDR2 FQNNGV. Trimming cost V 4 bases and J 7 bases; bases outside gene matches: 8. CDR3 protein: CASSSSQGAGGYTF. CDR3 nucleotide sequence: TGTGCCAGCAGCTCATCCCAGGGGGCGGGTGGCTACACCTTC.

CDR3 loop: CSAKGGDTDTQYF. For the CDR3, the DNA is TGCAGCGCTAAAGGGGGGGACACAGATACGCAGTATTTT. This chain uses TRBV29-1 with TRBJ2-3, with D possibly matching TRBD2 (7 bases). This CDR3 spans 13 amino acids. CDR1 SQVTM and CDR2 ANQGSEA come from the germline V gene. The V gene lost 7 bases and the J gene lost 2 bases, with 13 bases spanning the gap.

The CDR3, as DNA: TGTGCCAGCAGCTTCCAGGGTATTAGGTTTGGAAACACCATATATTTT. This translates into CASSFQGIRFGNTIYF. The rearrangement joins TRBV7-9 to TRBJ1-3; D might be TRBD1 (5 bases). Trimming removed 3 bases from V and 3 bases from J, with 15 bases in between. Germline CDR1 and CDR2: SEHNR and FQNEAQ (reference sequence). The CDR3 sequence is 16 residues long.

The V gene is TRBV9, the J gene TRBJ1-2; D not resolved. Germline CDR1 is SGDLS and CDR2 is YYNGEE. V was clipped by 4 bases and J by 0 bases, with 10 bases between them. This CDR3 has 14 amino acids. CDR3 protein: CASSSRGANYGYTF. The CDR3 bases are TGTGCCAGCAGCTCCAGAGGCGCTAACTATGGCTACACCTTC.

The rearrangement joins TRBV5-4 to TRBJ1-2; D is unclear. Germline CDR1 SGHNT, CDR2 YYREEE (reference sequence). Trimming cost V 2 bases and J 2 bases, with 7 bases left between them. The CDR3 spans 13 residues. The CDR3 DNA is TGTGCCAGCAGCTTCGCGCGGAACTATGGCTACACCTTC. This gives the protein CASSFARNYGYTF.